This T cell receptor (beta chain) was captured in a study of blood T cells in healthy people across ages. Every donor gave roughly 9.2 milliliters of peripheral blood. Study outcomes and limitations: It was the long-lived donors that had more naive CD4+ cells and higher diversity than aged donors.

Turning to this clonotype: Its specificity is not known.

Together with a sample-barcoded 5' primer, a J-beta primer mix was included in a second PCR lasting about 7 to 12 cycles. TCRdb ran MiXCR on the 5' RACE reads and lists one entry per CDR3 protein. This sample yields around 580,000 distinct CDR3 sequences, of which 40% to 50% are seen a single time; just under 25% belongs to the top ten. CDR1 is LGHDT, CDR2 YNNKEL, per germline (reference sequence). Trimming took 7 bases from V and 4 from J; bases not matched to a gene: 6. The CDR3 loop spans 14 amino acids. The genes are TRBV3-1 and TRBJ2-1; 8 nucleotides agree with TRBD2. The material sequenced was blood. This clonotype was sampled from an older man in good health. CDR3 sequence reads: CASTRAGAYNEQFF. The CDR3 DNA sequence: TGTGCCAGCACTAGAGCGGGGGCTTACAATGAGCAGTTCTTC.